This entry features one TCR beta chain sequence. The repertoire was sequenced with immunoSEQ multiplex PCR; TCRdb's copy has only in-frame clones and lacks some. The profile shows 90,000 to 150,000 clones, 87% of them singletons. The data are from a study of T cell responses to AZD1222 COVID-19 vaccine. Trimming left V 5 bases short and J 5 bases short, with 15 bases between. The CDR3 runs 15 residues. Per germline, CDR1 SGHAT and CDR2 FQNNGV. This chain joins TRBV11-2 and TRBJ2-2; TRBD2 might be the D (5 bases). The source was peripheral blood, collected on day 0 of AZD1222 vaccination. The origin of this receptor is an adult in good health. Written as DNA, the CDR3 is TGTGCCAGCAGCGGGCGGCCCTCGGGGACCGGGGAGCTGTTTTTT. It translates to CASSGRPSGTGELFF.